These T cell receptor beta chains were read from a single sample in a study of T-cell memory formation after mild COVID-19. TCRdb reprocessed the 5' RACE reads via MiXCR and lists one record per CDR3 protein. This sample carries around 250,000 distinct CDR3 sequences, roughly 16% of them seen once, and the ten largest clones take approximately 25%. Sequencing input: PBMCs or a T cell subset sorted from them (not recorded which). The source of these receptors is a man between 18 and 29 years old who had mild COVID-19 (a few samples of this study predate the infection). Cell type and time point are not known. CDR3s include the opening cysteine and the closing phenylalanine or tryptophan. The D gene is left open where the match is weak. Expanded clones are given a class, and other clones once, few, many or no size at all.

>few|TRBJ2-1|NA|TRBV11-3
TGTGCCAGCAGCTTAAGAGGAGGGGGGCCTTTTCCCTACAATGAGCAGTTCTTC
CASSLRGGGPFPYNEQFF
>few|TRBJ1-1|NA|TRBV9
TGTGCCAGCAGCTACGGGGTCCAATTCACTGAAGCTTTCTTT
CASSYGVQFTEAFF
>few|TRBJ1-4|TRBD1|TRBV9
TGTGCCAGCAGCGTAGTCCCCGGGACAGGGGTTGAAAAACTGTTTTTT
CASSVVPGTGVEKLFF
>NA|TRBJ1-1|TRBD1|TRBV4-1
TGCGCCAGCAGCCAATGGGACAGGTCTCGGACTGAAGCTTTCTTT
CASSQWDRSRTEAFF
>NA|TRBJ1-1|NA|TRBV4-3
TGCGCCAGCAGCCAAGATTGGACCCTGGGTACTGAAGCTTTCTTT
CASSQDWTLGTEAFF
>few|TRBJ1-2|NA|TRBV7-2
TGTGCCAGCAGCTTAGTGACGGATATCGGTCGTGGCTACACCTTC
CASSLVTDIGRGYTF
>NA|TRBJ1-2|NA|TRBV18
TGTGCCAGCTCACCACCTGGATCACAGGGAAACTATGGCTACACCTTC
CASSPPGSQGNYGYTF
>once|TRBJ1-1|TRBD1|TRBV2
TGTGCCAGCAGCGGACAGGGGGCTGTGAACACTGAAGCTTTCTTT
CASSGQGAVNTEAFF
>many|TRBJ2-5|TRBD2|TRBV7-2
TGTGCCAGCAGCTTAAGGCCAGCGGGGGGAGGCGAGACCCAGTACTTC
CASSLRPAGGGETQYF
>few|TRBJ1-2|TRBD1|TRBV10-2
TGCGCCAGTCTCCCGGGACAGGGGGGACAAGGCTACACCTTC
CASLPGQGGQGYTF
>few|TRBJ1-4|NA|TRBV6-6
TGTGCCAGCAGTTACACAGGGAACGGGAACGAAAAACTGTTTTTT
CASSYTGNGNEKLFF
>many|TRBJ2-1|TRBD1|TRBV7-9
TGTGCCAGCAGCTTAGTGGGGACAGGGTTGAATGAGCAGTTCTTC
CASSLVGTGLNEQFF
>few|TRBJ1-2|TRBD1|TRBV7-9
TGTGCCAGCAGCTCTTTAGCAACCCCGGCTGACAGGGCCTATGGCTACACCTTC
CASSSLATPADRAYGYTF
>many|TRBJ2-2|NA|TRBV4-1
TGCGCCAGCAGCCAGGGGGCTAAGAACACCGGGGAGCTGTTTTTT
CASSQGAKNTGELFF
>few|TRBJ2-5|NA|TRBV15
TGTGCCACCAGGCACGGACAAGAGACCCAGTACTTC
CATRHGQETQYF
>NA|TRBJ2-1|TRBD2|TRBV6-5
TGTGCCAGCAGTAGGGGACTAGCGACGTACAATGAGCAGTTCTTC
CASSRGLATYNEQFF
>NA|TRBJ2-1|NA|TRBV3-1
TGTGCCAGCAGCCAGGTGAACAGGGAGCCCTACAATGAGCAGTTCTTC
CASSQVNREPYNEQFF
>NA|TRBJ2-4|NA|TRBV7-9
TGTGCCAGCAGCTTAAGTGCGGCCCTCTCGGCCAAAAACATTCAGTACTTC
CASSLSAALSAKNIQYF
>few|TRBJ1-1|NA|TRBV5-1
TGCGCCAGCAGCCTACACTCAGGGAACACTGAAGCTTTCTTT
CASSLHSGNTEAFF
>few|TRBJ2-5|TRBD1|TRBV7-2
TGTGCCAGCAGCTCCCTTGGGGACAGGGTACAGGAGACCCAGTACTTC
CASSSLGDRVQETQYF
>few|TRBJ1-2|NA|TRBV2
TGTGCCAGCAGGAGAACAGAAGCCTACTATGGCTACACCTTC
CASRRTEAYYGYTF
>NA|TRBJ2-5|NA|TRBV6-5
TGTGCCAGCAGTTACCGGGCAGGGCAAGAGACCCAGTACTTC
CASSYRAGQETQYF
>few|TRBJ2-7|NA|TRBV2
TGTGCCAGCAGAACGGGGGCGGCGTCCTACGAGCAGTACTTC
CASRTGAASYEQYF
>NA|TRBJ2-3|TRBD2|TRBV4-1
TGCGCCAGCAGCCCCGCCCCCGGGACTAGCGTGACAGATACGCAGTATTTT
CASSPAPGTSVTDTQYF
>NA|TRBJ1-1|TRBD1|TRBV4-1
TGCGCCAGCAGCCACGACGGGACAGGGGCCACTGAAGCTTTCTTT
CASSHDGTGATEAFF